The present T cell receptor (beta chain) was sequenced within a study of tumor and adjacent non-tumor tissue in lung cancer. The CDR3 loop spans 15 amino acids. Germline V gives CDR1 SGHRS, CDR2 YFSETQ. This clonotype was recorded once. The antigen is undetermined. A much larger clonotype is one base distant, so this may be a read error. RNA was extracted from bulk tissue without any cell sorting. A modified ARM-PCR protocol with three rounds of nested PCR amplified TCRbeta. TCRdb passed the multiplex PCR reads through MiXCR, listing each CDR3 protein once. The repertoire holds roughly 120,000 distinct CDR3 sequences, 84% seen once, with approximately 22% in the top ten. Regarding the study as a whole: Higher tumor TCR diversity was associated with shorter survival.

The chain couples TRBV5-1 to TRBJ2-3; a weak D match, TRBD1 (6 bases). Sequences were obtained from lung tumor tissue. The sequence was collected from a man aged 70 or older with non-small cell lung cancer. CDR3 protein: CPSSRTAVSTDTQYF. CDR3 sequence (DNA): TGCCCCAGCAGCAGGACAGCCGTTAGCACAGATACGCAGTATTTT. Using reference TRBV5-1 and TRBJ2-3 for the parts outside the CDR3, the full variable domain is KAGVTQTPRYLIKTRGQQVTLSCSPISGHRSVSWYQQTPGQGLQFLFEYFSETQRNKGNFPGRFSGRQFSNSRSEMNVSTLELGDSALYLCPSSRTAVSTDTQYFGPGTRLTVL.